This T cell receptor beta chain was documented in a study of blood T cell repertoires in COVID-19. Original handling: How many nucleated cells were present was estimated from reference gene primer amplification. The table came from immunoSEQ multiplex PCR; TCRdb's copy has only in-frame clones and leaves some out. That table is the source of V, J and clone size, and D and trimming were worked out from the DNA. This sample carries about 370,000 clones, roughly nine tenths of them seen once, and the ten largest clones take 1%. Each participant's cohort was designated according to participant-reported clinical history. Cohort 3 recovery required two negative PCRs, clearance, or symptom resolution. The ends lost 6 bases at V and 6 bases at J; junction bases unmatched: 8. This CDR3 contains 15 residues. CDR1 is MNHEY and CDR2 is SMNVEV in the germline V gene (reference sequence).

The receptor comes from a man in his late teens or twenties who had recovered from COVID-19. What was sequenced was PBMCs or T cells enriched from blood (not recorded which). V is TRBV27 and J is TRBJ1-4; 9 positions agree with TRBD1. The CDR3 here is CASSQQGAGDEKLFF. The CDR3 coding sequence is TGTGCCAGCAGCCAACAGGGGGCTGGTGATGAAAAACTGTTTTTT.